The 27 T cell receptor beta chains below come from one sample, sequenced in a study of blood T cells in healthy people across ages. The authors ran a second PCR of about 6 to 11 cycles using a sample-barcoded 5' primer and a J-beta primer mix. MiXCR, applied by TCRdb to the 5' RACE reads, yields one record per CDR3 protein. Of approximately 1.5 million distinct CDR3 sequences in the sample, approximately 39% are singletons; the top ten hold roughly 3.7%. The sequenced sample was blood. These receptors came from a woman between 18 and 29 years old in good health.

This clonotype was found a few times. The rearrangement joins TRBV24-1 to TRBJ2-1; TRBD2 matches 14 bases. J was trimmed by 9 bases and V by 4 bases; bases with no gene match: 10. This CDR3 comprises 17 residues. Germline CDR1 is KGHDR and CDR2 is SFDVKD. The CDR3 loop is CATSEPKGTSGSLEQFF. The CDR3 nucleotides are TGTGCCACCAGTGAACCAAAGGGGACTAGCGGGAGTCTTGAGCAGTTCTTC.

This chain connects TRBV7-2 to TRBJ2-5; unclear D gene. Judging by the DNA end, TRBJ2-7 fits better; the J call may be wrong. Germline V CDR1 and CDR2: SGHTA, FQGNSA. The CDR3 runs to 12 residues. The CDR3, as DNA: TGTGCCAGCAGCTCGGCAACTGGCGAGCAGTACTTC. It yields the protein CASSSATGEQYF.

This clonotype has a handful of counts. This chain joins TRBV5-1 and TRBJ1-2; D gene unclear. V lost 3 bases, J lost 0 bases, and 9 bases lay in between. Germline lookup yields CDR1 SGHRS and CDR2 YFSETQ. This CDR3 has 14 residues. CDR3 residues: CASSYGSTNYGYTF. DNA for the CDR3: TGCGCCAGCAGCTACGGGAGTACTAACTATGGCTACACCTTC.

This clonotype was observed many times. With a much larger clone just one base away, this may be a read error. This sequence joins TRBV6-6 and TRBJ2-7, with D possibly being TRBD1 (6 bases). V lost 7 bases and J 7 bases, leaving 20 bases between the germline ends. The CDR3 loop spans 14 amino acids. Germline values: CDR1 MNHNY, CDR2 SVGAGI (reference sequence). The CDR3 loop reads CASTFRGNDNEQYF. CDR3 DNA: TGTGCCAGCACTTTCAGGGGTAACGACAATGAGCAGTACTTC.

The chain uses TRBV5-1 and TRBJ2-2, with D perhaps matching TRBD1 (6 bases). V dropped 1 base and J dropped 1 base, with 14 bases sitting between them. Germline CDR1 SGHRS, CDR2 YFSETQ. The CDR3 contains 17 residues. In nucleotides, the CDR3 is TGCGCCAGCAGCTTGAGATCCGGGACACAGAACACCGGGGAGCTGTTTTTT. It yields the protein CASSLRSGTQNTGELFF.

The sample holds a few counts of this clonotype. V gene TRBV10-3 combines with J gene TRBJ1-5, with D hard to call. Germline CDR1 ENHRY, CDR2 SYGVKD. This CDR3 spans 14 amino acids. V lost 3 bases and J 8 bases, leaving 14 bases between the germline ends. This chain's CDR3 is CAISERAALEPQHF. CDR3 nucleotides: TGTGCCATCAGTGAAAGGGCAGCTCTAGAGCCCCAGCATTTT.

This chain links TRBV6-1 with TRBJ2-2; the D is unclear. CDR1 is MNHNS, CDR2 SASEGT, per germline. The CDR3 sequence is 12 residues long. Trimming took off 10 bases at V and 2 bases at J, with 8 bases between the two ends. The CDR3 bases are TGTGCCACCATATTAAACACCGGGGAGCTGTTTTTT. It specifies CATILNTGELFF.

In its sample, this clonotype was seen a few times. The V and J genes are TRBV20-1 and TRBJ2-3, with a weak D call TRBD1 (6 bases). The CDR3 is 14 amino acids. The germline V gene encodes CDR1 DFQATT and CDR2 SNEGSKA (reference sequence). V lost 2 bases to trimming and J lost 3 bases, with 12 bases between them. The CDR3 nucleotides read TGCAGTGCTAGACCAGGGGATCAAACAGATACGCAGTATTTT. Translation: CSARPGDQTDTQYF.

The chain links TRBV5-1 to TRBJ2-3; 7 bases line up with TRBD2. CDR3 length equals 16 residues. With V trimmed by 0 bases and J by 6 bases, 10 bases remained unmatched. CDR1 SGHRS and CDR2 YFSETQ come from the germline V gene. The CDR3 region is CASSLALGGGDDTQYF. CDR3 DNA sequence: TGCGCCAGCAGCTTGGCCCTTGGCGGGGGTGATGATACGCAGTATTTT.

This clonotype was counted a few times. The chain carries TRBV7-9 and TRBJ1-2; no definite D call. Germline assignment: CDR1 SEHNR and CDR2 FQNEAQ (reference sequence). V gave up 4 bases and J gave up 7 bases, with 13 bases separating them. The CDR3 has 13 residues. The CDR3 protein is CASSSLLSLGYTF. DNA of the CDR3: TGTGCCAGCAGCTCTCTCCTGAGTCTTGGCTACACCTTC.

This clonotype was detected a few times. The rearrangement joins TRBV6-2 or TRBV6-3 to TRBJ1-2; D unresolved. In germline, CDR1 is MNHEY, CDR2 SVGEGT. The V gene lost 6 bases and the J gene lost 7 bases, with 18 bases spanning the gap. The CDR3 consists of 14 residues. CDR3 amino acids: CASRMSGSVGGYTF. The CDR3 DNA sequence: TGTGCCAGCAGAATGTCGGGTTCGGTAGGTGGCTACACCTTC.

This clonotype was observed a single time. The chain links TRBV6-2 or TRBV6-3 to TRBJ2-1, with D possibly matching TRBD2 (6 bases). The V gene lost 0 bases and the J gene lost 2 bases, with 20 bases spanning the gap. The CDR3 sequence is 19 residues long. Germline CDR1 reads MNHEY; CDR2 reads SVGEGT. The DNA for the CDR3 is TGTGCCAGCAGTTACTCACGGAGGGCCGAGCGGGCAACCTACAATGAGCAGTTCTTC. Translating it yields CASSYSRRAERATYNEQFF.

This clonotype was seen once. V gene TRBV29-1 combines with J gene TRBJ2-1, with D possibly being TRBD1 or TRBD2 (6 bases each). CDR3 size: 15 residues. The germline V gene encodes CDR1 SQVTM and CDR2 ANQGSEA. Trimming removed 2 bases at V and 1 base at J, with 12 bases between. CDR3 protein: CSVERRDKSYNEQFF. CDR3 bases: TGCAGCGTTGAAAGGCGGGACAAGTCCTACAATGAGCAGTTCTTC.

The genes are TRBV20-1 and TRBJ2-5; 10 bases match TRBD2. Trimming removed 3 bases from V and 4 bases from J; junction bases left unmatched: 11. CDR3 length: 16 amino acids. CDR1 is DFQATT, CDR2 SNEGSKA, per germline (reference sequence). CDR3: CSARKQAGGPRETQYF. In DNA, the CDR3 is TGCAGTGCTAGGAAGCAAGCGGGAGGGCCGAGAGAGACCCAGTACTTC.

This clonotype has just a few counts. The chain recombines TRBV4-3 with TRBJ2-3; TRBD2 agrees at 12 bases. V was pared by 4 bases and J by 5 bases, with 10 bases of the junction left unmatched. Germline V gives CDR1 LGHNA, CDR2 YSLEER. CDR3 size: 17 residues. The CDR3 is CASSPTELAGGGDTQYF. CDR3 bases: TGCGCCAGCAGCCCAACGGAACTAGCGGGGGGCGGAGATACGCAGTATTTT.

J is TRBJ1-2 and V is TRBV14; maybe TRBD1 (5 bases). Trimming stripped 0 bases from V and 7 bases from J, with 21 bases between. There are 17 residues in the CDR3. Per the germline V gene, CDR1 is SGHDN and CDR2 is FVKESK. The DNA of the CDR3 is TGTGCCAGCAGCCAAGATGAAGGGGTCGGGTTCGTCTGTGGCTACACCTTC. Its protein is CASSQDEGVGFVCGYTF.

The CDR3 nucleotides are TGTGCCAGCCAAGGGACGGGTCAGCCCCAGCATTTT. Translating gives CASQGTGQPQHF. V and J are TRBV6-2 or TRBV6-3 and TRBJ1-5, with D possibly matching TRBD1 (5 bases). Germline lookup yields CDR1 MNHEY and CDR2 SVGEGT. Deletions cut 8 bases from V and 6 bases from J, with 11 bases between. This CDR3 has 12 residues.

Remarks on this clonotype: The junction shows a germline mismatch at one end, possibly a read error. This chain connects TRBV5-1 to TRBJ2-6, with D perhaps being TRBD1 or TRBD2 (5 bases each). CDR1 SGHRS and CDR2 YFSETQ come from the germline V gene. The CDR3 spans 15 residues. The CDR3 reads CASSAGVSGANVLIF. The DNA of the CDR3 is TGCGCCAGCAGCGCCGGGGTCTCTGGGGCCAACGTCCTGATTTTC.

This sequence joins TRBV10-3 and TRBJ2-1; D remains ambiguous. The J call may be mistaken, given a closer DNA end match to TRBJ2-7. The CDR3 spans 16 residues. CDR1 is ENHRY, CDR2 SYGVKD, per germline. CDR3 in DNA: TGTGCCATCAGTGAGTTTGGCACCACCTCCTACAATGAGCAGTACTTC. Translation: CAISEFGTTSYNEQYF.

The chain links TRBV3-1 to TRBJ2-1; 7 nucleotides line up with TRBD2. With 2 bases clipped from V and 15 bases from J, the junction kept 10 bases outside the gene matches. Germline V gives CDR1 LGHDT, CDR2 YNNKEL (reference sequence). This CDR3 is 13 amino acids long. CDR3 amino acids: CASSQTRAGVMFF. The CDR3 bases are TGTGCCAGCAGCCAAACCCGGGCGGGAGTGATGTTCTTC.

This chain connects TRBV15 to TRBJ2-7; perhaps TRBD1 as D (5 bases). CDR3 length equals 17 residues. Germline CDR1 LNHNV, CDR2 YYDKDF (reference sequence). Trimming took 3 bases from V and 0 from J, leaving 18 bases between them. The CDR3 DNA reads TGTGCCACCAGCAGGATGGACGGACATTCCTTCTCCTACGAGCAGTACTTC. Residues: CATSRMDGHSFSYEQYF.

V gene TRBV4-3 combines with J gene TRBJ2-7; TRBD2 is a possible D gene (5 bases). The ends were cut back, 3 bases at V and 7 bases at J, with 13 bases in the middle. The CDR3 extends over 13 amino acids. Germline CDR1 reads LGHNA; CDR2 reads YSLEER. CDR3 nucleotides: TGCGCCAGCAGCCACCTCGAGGGTGGTGAGCAGTACTTC. Its protein product is CASSHLEGGEQYF.

With respect to this clonotype: Since the CDR3 does not end with the conserved phenylalanine or tryptophan, this likely comes from a read error. The chain couples TRBV6-4 to TRBJ1-6, with 7 positions matching TRBD1. The CDR3 runs 17 residues. In germline, CDR1 is MRHNA, CDR2 SNTAGT. The J segment lost 8 bases and the V segment lost 4 bases, leaving 14 bases of the junction unmatched. The CDR3 DNA reads as TGTGCCAGCAGTGCTCAAACAGGGGACGGTGTTGATTCACCCCTCCACTCT. Translated: CASSAQTGDGVDSPLHS.

The chain joins TRBV20-1 to TRBJ2-1, with D unresolved. V was shortened by 4 bases and J by 1 base, with 11 bases between the two germline ends. The germline CDR1 and CDR2 sequences are DFQATT and SNEGSKA (reference sequence). CDR3 length equals 14 residues. CDR3: CSAMDQTSYNEQFF. The CDR3 region has the DNA TGCAGTGCTATGGACCAAACGTCCTACAATGAGCAGTTCTTC.

The chain is built from TRBV20-1 and TRBJ2-2; D is perhaps TRBD1 (6 bases). The CDR3 is 14 amino acids. Germline CDR1 DFQATT, CDR2 SNEGSKA (reference sequence). Trimming pared 5 bases from V and 2 bases from J, leaving 12 bases between. CDR3 region: CSARLGANTGELFF. As DNA, the CDR3 is TGCAGTGCTCGTCTGGGGGCAAACACCGGGGAGCTGTTTTTT.

V and J are TRBV20-1 and TRBJ2-5; D not resolved. The end of the DNA fits TRBJ2-7 better, so the J call may be wrong. Germline lookup yields CDR1 DFQATT and CDR2 SNEGSKA (reference sequence). The CDR3 contains 13 residues. The CDR3 nucleotides are TGCAGTGCTAGAGTTTTGAGAAGCCACGAGCAGTACTTC. Amino acids: CSARVLRSHEQYF.

The V gene is TRBV20-1, the J gene TRBJ2-1, with 7 bases that match TRBD2. V lost 1 base and J lost 4; bases outside the gene matches: 7. Germline CDR1 reads DFQATT; CDR2 reads SNEGSKA (reference sequence). This CDR3 has 15 amino acids. Here the CDR3 DNA reads TGCAGTGCTAGAGTGGGTAGCGGGTTGTACAATGAGCAGTTCTTC. It is translated as CSARVGSGLYNEQFF.